Described below is a single TCR beta chain sequence and its context. The method was immunoSEQ multiplex PCR; TCRdb's version includes in-frame clones alone and lacks a portion of them. The repertoire holds about 88,000 clones, with 94% as singletons. The record originates from a study of technical replicates of blood from several donors. The sample was T cells isolated from PBMCs. The clonotype was recovered from a human donor in good health.

The CDR3 sequence: CASSPTPGHRASGNTIYF. In DNA, the CDR3 is TGTGCCAGCAGCCCTACTCCGGGACACCGGGCCTCTGGAAACACCATATATTTT. The rearrangement joins TRBV5-8 to TRBJ1-3, with a tentative D call TRBD1 (6 bases). The CDR3 spans 18 residues. Germline values: CDR1 SGHTS, CDR2 YDEGEE. The V end lost 4 bases, the J end lost 0 bases, and 20 bases lay between the germline ends.